The entry that follows covers one T cell receptor (beta chain) sequence. TCRdb passed the RT-PCR reads through MiXCR, listing each CDR3 protein once. The sample gives about 2,000 distinct CDR3 sequences, approximately 28% of which show up once; roughly 17% is in the top ten. After removal of 4 bases from V and 10 bases from J, the junction contained 16 bases not matched to a gene. This CDR3 has 16 residues. Germline values: CDR1 MGHRA, CDR2 YSYEKL. These data belong to a study of patients and donors after allogeneic stem cell transplantation. The gene calls are TRBV4-1 and TRBJ1-1, with 9 bases matching TRBD1. The sequenced sample consisted of blood, either unsorted or a sorted T cell fraction (not recorded which). The source of this sequence is a human donor who was either an allogeneic HSCT recipient or a stem cell or donor lymphocyte infusion donor (not recorded which). It is not recorded whose cells these are; they may come from a transplant donor. CDR3 in DNA: TGCGCCAGCAGCCCATCTGAGGGGACAGGGACCCTTACAGCTTTCTTT. Its translation: CASSPSEGTGTLTAFF.